This is a list of T cell receptor beta chains from one sample in a study of T cells expressing NK-cell markers. TCRdb re-called the 5' RACE reads and catalogs CDR3 proteins one per entry, DNA excluded. The specimen's table records about 460,000 distinct CDR3 sequences. Sequenced material: blood T cells: a sorted CD56 or NKG2C T cell subset, CD4+ or CD8+ T cells, or bulk PBMC T cells (not recorded which). These receptors came from a woman aged 45-65 years in good health. Both conserved end residues are part of each CDR3.

>TRBV12-3/TRBV12-4|TRBJ1-1
CASSLVFGGSTEAFF
>TRBV10-3|TRBJ2-1
CAISLAGGTTGNEQFF
>TRBV15|TRBJ2-2
CATSRDWPTGELFF
>TRBV20-1|TRBJ1-4
CSASPGQNYEKLFF
>TRBV30|TRBJ1-2
CAWRLRDGYTF
>TRBV6-6|TRBJ2-2
CASSTTGGGELFF
>TRBV11-2|TRBJ2-1
CASSFGGLAGGIDNEQFF
>TRBV5-1|TRBJ1-2
CASSLSEGGRSHGYTF
>TRBV25-1|TRBJ2-1
CASSESLGRYNEQFF
>TRBV2|TRBJ2-6
CASLQGDISGANVLTF
>TRBV10-1|TRBJ2-7
CASSLRPDYEQYF
>TRBV12-3/TRBV12-4|TRBJ1-3
CASRTRPAGNTIYF
>TRBV6-1|TRBJ2-3
CASSEQFTDTQYF
>TRBV7-9|TRBJ1-1
CASSSDTGDTEAFF
>TRBV7-2|TRBJ2-1
CASSLSLGDNEQFF
>TRBV11-2|TRBJ2-1
CASRGLAVNNEQFF
>TRBV20-1|TRBJ2-3
CSARVRRSSTDTQYF
>TRBV20-1|TRBJ2-1
CSASWGDKLNEQFF
>TRBV20-1|TRBJ2-1
CSARTGTEQFF
>TRBV19|TRBJ2-2
CASGSARAGRNTGELFF
>TRBV5-1|TRBJ2-1
CASSLGGARSYNEQFF
>TRBV4-1|TRBJ1-3
CASSQERRGAAGNTIYF
>TRBV5-1|TRBJ2-7
CASSLALSRQTYEQYF
>TRBV11-2|TRBJ2-1
CASSLRVGLAHYNEQFF
>TRBV6-2/TRBV6-3|TRBJ2-2
CASSFGGAGYTGELFF
>TRBV6-5|TRBJ1-3
CASSYSGDRAGNTIYF
>TRBV28|TRBJ2-1
CASSPLPGLAAYYNEQFF
>TRBV7-8|TRBJ1-5
CASSPRRVTNQPQHF
>TRBV7-3|TRBJ2-3
CASSQMASSTDTQYF